The 8 T cell receptor beta chains reported below all come from one sample, sequenced in a study of T cell repertoires in cytomegalovirus infection. What these receptors recognize is not known. TCRdb fed the reads into MiXCR, producing one record per CDR3 protein. This sample has around 540,000 distinct CDR3 sequences, with 30% to 40% found just once. Sequencing used cultured PBMCs, obtained from culture after CMV antigen stimulation. The origin of the receptors is a human donor in good health (CMV status not recorded). Some clones in this sample may be carry-over from other donors' samples.

This rearrangement joins TRBV20-1 to TRBJ2-7; a weak D match, TRBD1 (5 bases). V lost 3 bases and J lost 4, with 7 bases in between. Germline V gene sequence: CDR1 DFQATT, CDR2 SNEGSKA (reference sequence). The CDR3 has 11 amino acids. CDR3 in amino acids: CSARTAYEQYF. In DNA, the CDR3 is TGCAGTGCTAGGACAGCGTACGAGCAGTACTTC.

This clonotype was counted a few times. The V and J genes are TRBV4-2 and TRBJ2-1; no definite D call. Trimming shortened V by 0 bases and J by 3 bases, and 12 bases separated the two germline ends. The CDR3 sequence is 16 residues long. Germline V gene lookup returns CDR1 LGHNA and CDR2 YNFKEQ. CDR3 coding DNA: TGTGCCAGCAGCCAAGAGGACGGGTCCCACTACAATGAGCAGTTCTTC. As protein: CASSQEDGSHYNEQFF.

This clonotype was seen a few times. V usage is TRBV24-1 and J usage is TRBJ2-3, with 9 bases matching TRBD1. CDR1 and CDR2 (germline): KGHDR, SFDVKD. The CDR3 loop spans 15 amino acids. V shed 4 bases, J shed 4 bases, and the junction held 5 bases outside the gene matches. CDR3 amino acids: CATSEDRGSPDTQYF. CDR3 bases: TGTGCCACCAGTGAAGACAGGGGGAGTCCAGATACGCAGTATTTT.

This clonotype was seen more than once but under ten times. The rearrangement joins TRBV7-2 to TRBJ2-5, with TRBD2 identical over 7 bases. CDR1 is SGHTA and CDR2 is FQGNSA in the germline V gene. The J segment lost 5 bases and the V segment lost 1 base, leaving 4 bases of the junction unmatched. This CDR3 has 14 amino acids. Written as DNA, the CDR3 is TGTGCCAGCAGCTTAGGGAGCGGGACGGAGACCCAGTACTTC. This codes for CASSLGSGTETQYF.

The genes are TRBV2 and TRBJ2-7, with TRBD1 as a possible D gene (6 bases). Trimming removed 6 bases at V and 3 bases at J, with 15 bases between. The germline V gene encodes CDR1 SNHLY and CDR2 FYNNEI. The CDR3 totals 14 residues. The CDR3 DNA reads as TGTGCCAGCAGCCCCCCAAACAGGGACTACGAGCAGTACTTC. Residues: CASSPPNRDYEQYF.

CDR3 loop: CASSLTGTGEDGYTF. In DNA form, the CDR3 reads TGCGCCAGCAGCCTTACCGGGACAGGGGAAGATGGCTACACCTTC. The chain recombines TRBV4-1 with TRBJ1-2, with 10 bases aligning to TRBD1. V shed 4 bases and J 6 bases; nucleotides not matched to a gene: 8. Germline CDR1 and CDR2: MGHRA and YSYEKL. The CDR3 runs to 15 residues.

As concerns this clonotype: The germline gene is not matched at one end of the junction; a read error may be the cause. The genes are TRBV4-1 and TRBJ2-7; 8 bases match TRBD1. CDR1 is MGHRA, CDR2 YSYEKL, per germline. There are 14 residues in the CDR3. The CDR3 DNA reads as TGCGCCGGCAGCCAGGACAGGGTTCAGCACGAGCAGTACTTC. Amino acid sequence: CAGSQDRVQHEQYF.

This clonotype was observed at least ten times. This chain connects TRBV12-3 or TRBV12-4 to TRBJ2-1, with 7 bases matching TRBD2. CDR3 length equals 16 residues. Trimming took 2 bases from V and 5 from J; bases not matched to a gene: 9. CDR3 in amino acids: CASSLSQLASHNEQFF. The CDR3 nucleotides read TGTGCCAGCAGTTTATCCCAACTAGCGTCCCACAATGAGCAGTTCTTC.